This is a list of T cell receptor beta chains from one sample in a study of T cells after yellow fever vaccination. TCRdb processed the 5' RACE reads anew with MiXCR; each CDR3 protein has one entry. Seen here are about 240,000 distinct CDR3 sequences, less than 8.5% observed once, and the top ten hold 0.85%. The sample in question was CD4+ T cells sorted from PBMCs, obtained 15 days after the yellow fever booster vaccination. These receptors were taken from a man aged 25-45 years who received the YFV17D yellow fever vaccine. CDR3s include the opening cysteine and the closing phenylalanine or tryptophan. The D gene is left open where the match is weak. A row's size may be missing; if present it is once, few, many or a size class.

j_gene: TRBJ2-1
len: 22
abundance: few
d_gene: .
v_gene: TRBV6-4
CDR3nt: TGTGCCAGCATCGGTTCGGCAGGGACGTGGCTGACTACCTCGCCAACCTACAATGAGCAGTTCTTC
CDR3aa: CASIGSAGTWLTTSPTYNEQFF

j_gene: TRBJ1-1
len: 12
abundance: few
d_gene: .
v_gene: TRBV3-1
CDR3nt: TGTGCCAGCAGCCAACTTCGAAGTGAAGCTTTCTTT
CDR3aa: CASSQLRSEAFF

j_gene: TRBJ1-2
len: 12
abundance: .
d_gene: .
v_gene: TRBV20-1
CDR3nt: TGCAGTGCTAGTCAGGGAATGGATGGCTACACCTTC
CDR3aa: CSASQGMDGYTF

j_gene: TRBJ2-1
len: 17
abundance: many
d_gene: TRBD2
v_gene: TRBV10-3
CDR3nt: TGTGCCATCAGTGAGTCCCCGGGACTAGCGGACTACAATGAGCAGTTCTTC
CDR3aa: CAISESPGLADYNEQFF

j_gene: TRBJ2-6
len: 16
abundance: many
d_gene: .
v_gene: TRBV5-6
CDR3nt: TGTGCCAGCAGCTTTGCGGGGATTCCTGGGGCCAACGTCCTGACTTTC
CDR3aa: CASSFAGIPGANVLTF

j_gene: TRBJ1-3
len: 16
abundance: few
d_gene: TRBD1
v_gene: TRBV18
CDR3nt: TGTGCCAGCTCACCGGGACAGGGTTCCTCTGGAAACACCATATATTTT
CDR3aa: CASSPGQGSSGNTIYF

j_gene: TRBJ2-7
len: 11
abundance: .
d_gene: .
v_gene: TRBV18
CDR3nt: TGTGCCAGCTCACCAGGGATCGAGCAGTACTTC
CDR3aa: CASSPGIEQYF

j_gene: TRBJ2-2
len: 13
abundance: .
d_gene: .
v_gene: TRBV28
CDR3nt: TGTGCCAGCAAGTTGGGTGTCGACGGGGAGCTGTTTTTT
CDR3aa: CASKLGVDGELFF

j_gene: TRBJ2-2
len: 13
abundance: many
d_gene: .
v_gene: TRBV27
CDR3nt: TGTGCCAGCAGTTTCGGAAACACCGGGGAGCTGTTTTTT
CDR3aa: CASSFGNTGELFF

j_gene: TRBJ2-7
len: 15
abundance: many
d_gene: TRBD2
v_gene: TRBV10-3
CDR3nt: TGTGCCATCAGTGAGTCGGGCGGGAGTGCCTACGAGCAGTACTTC
CDR3aa: CAISESGGSAYEQYF

j_gene: TRBJ1-2
len: 14
abundance: few
d_gene: .
v_gene: TRBV28
CDR3nt: TGTGCCAGCATGTCGAGCCGGGGAAACTATGGCTACACCTTC
CDR3aa: CASMSSRGNYGYTF

j_gene: TRBJ1-2
len: 13
abundance: .
d_gene: .
v_gene: TRBV18
CDR3nt: TGTGCCAGCTCACCCGGGGTGGACTATGGCTACACCTTC
CDR3aa: CASSPGVDYGYTF

j_gene: TRBJ2-3
len: 16
abundance: many
d_gene: .
v_gene: TRBV5-6
CDR3nt: TGTGCCAGCAGCTGGTCTGAGACTCCTTCGAAGGGTACGCAGTATTTT
CDR3aa: CASSWSETPSKGTQYF

j_gene: TRBJ2-7
len: 11
abundance: few
d_gene: TRBD1
v_gene: TRBV6-2/TRBV6-3
CDR3nt: TGTGCCAGCAGACAGGGGAACGAGCAGTACTTC
CDR3aa: CASRQGNEQYF

j_gene: TRBJ2-7
len: 14
abundance: .
d_gene: .
v_gene: TRBV30
CDR3nt: TGTGCCTGGAGTGGTAAGGGGATTGTTGGCGAGCAGTACTTC
CDR3aa: CAWSGKGIVGEQYF

j_gene: TRBJ2-6
len: 16
abundance: .
d_gene: .
v_gene: TRBV15
CDR3nt: TGTGCCACCAGCAGGGCGAAGGTCTCTGGGGCCAACGTCCTGACTTTC
CDR3aa: CATSRAKVSGANVLTF

j_gene: TRBJ2-3
len: 15
abundance: many
d_gene: TRBD2
v_gene: TRBV29-1
CDR3nt: TGCAGCGTTGACGGACTAGCGGGGAACACAGATACGCAGTATTTT
CDR3aa: CSVDGLAGNTDTQYF

j_gene: TRBJ2-3
len: 12
abundance: few
d_gene: .
v_gene: TRBV7-2
CDR3nt: TGTGCCAGCAGCCTCATCGCAGATACGCAGTATTTT
CDR3aa: CASSLIADTQYF

j_gene: TRBJ1-1
len: 16
abundance: many
d_gene: .
v_gene: TRBV24-1
CDR3nt: TGTGCCACCAGTGATTCCCGGAAGGGTTGGGGCACTGAAGCTTTCTTT
CDR3aa: CATSDSRKGWGTEAFF

j_gene: TRBJ2-2
len: 16
abundance: many
d_gene: TRBD2
v_gene: TRBV20-1
CDR3nt: TGCAGTGCTACAGCGCCCGGGAGGCTGAACACCGGGGAGCTGTTTTTT
CDR3aa: CSATAPGRLNTGELFF

j_gene: TRBJ2-3
len: 16
abundance: .
d_gene: .
v_gene: TRBV20-1
CDR3nt: TGCAGTGCTAGAGATCAGGGCAGGGGGGTCTCAGATACGCAGTATTTT
CDR3aa: CSARDQGRGVSDTQYF

j_gene: TRBJ2-3
len: 18
abundance: .
d_gene: TRBD2
v_gene: TRBV15
CDR3nt: TGTGCCACCAGCATCCCAGATCCGGGACTAGCGTTCACAGATACGCAGTATTTT
CDR3aa: CATSIPDPGLAFTDTQYF

j_gene: TRBJ1-6
len: 13
abundance: few
d_gene: .
v_gene: TRBV7-9
CDR3nt: TGTGCCAGCAGACCGGGGGGCAGTTCACCCCTCCACTTT
CDR3aa: CASRPGGSSPLHF

j_gene: TRBJ2-5
len: 11
abundance: .
d_gene: .
v_gene: TRBV15
CDR3nt: TGTGCCACCATGGTTGGTGAGACCCAGTACTTC
CDR3aa: CATMVGETQYF

j_gene: TRBJ2-1
len: 15
abundance: few
d_gene: .
v_gene: TRBV7-2
CDR3nt: TGTGCCAGCAGCTTAGCACTGCGGGTGGGCAATGAGCAGTTCTTC
CDR3aa: CASSLALRVGNEQFF

j_gene: TRBJ2-1
len: 14
abundance: few
d_gene: .
v_gene: TRBV5-1
CDR3nt: TGCGCCAGCAGCTTGGAGCTAGCTGTCGATGAGCAGTTCTTC
CDR3aa: CASSLELAVDEQFF

j_gene: TRBJ2-5
len: 12
abundance: many
d_gene: .
v_gene: TRBV5-1
CDR3nt: TGTGCCAGCAGCTTGGCATTGGAGACCCAGTACTTC
CDR3aa: CASSLALETQYF

j_gene: TRBJ2-7
len: 14
abundance: few
d_gene: TRBD1
v_gene: TRBV6-1
CDR3nt: TGTGCCAGCAGTCGGACAGGGGTTAGCTACGAGCAGTACTTC
CDR3aa: CASSRTGVSYEQYF

j_gene: TRBJ2-2
len: 17
abundance: few
d_gene: TRBD1
v_gene: TRBV7-9
CDR3nt: TGTGCCAGCAGCTTTCCCCCGGGACAGGAGACCGGCGGGGAGCTGTTTTTT
CDR3aa: CASSFPPGQETGGELFF

j_gene: TRBJ1-1
len: 13
abundance: many
d_gene: .
v_gene: TRBV4-3
CDR3nt: TGCGCCAGCAGCCAAGATTTGGACGCTGAAGCTTTCTTT
CDR3aa: CASSQDLDAEAFF

j_gene: TRBJ2-1
len: 13
abundance: .
d_gene: .
v_gene: TRBV29-1
CDR3nt: TGCAGCGTTGAAGGGGTAGCGACGCGGAGAAAGTTCTTC
CDR3aa: CSVEGVATRRKFF

j_gene: TRBJ2-1
len: 14
abundance: few
d_gene: .
v_gene: TRBV5-5
CDR3nt: TGTGCCAGCAGTATAGGGCGGGCTTACAATGAGCAGTTCTTC
CDR3aa: CASSIGRAYNEQFF

j_gene: TRBJ2-7
len: 13
abundance: many
d_gene: .
v_gene: TRBV5-1
CDR3nt: TGCGCCAGCAGCTTGGACGATTCCTACGAGCAGTACTTC
CDR3aa: CASSLDDSYEQYF

j_gene: TRBJ2-1
len: 17
abundance: .
d_gene: TRBD2
v_gene: TRBV6-5
CDR3nt: TGTGCCAGCAGTCCGAGGACTAGCGGGTTCTCCTACAATGAGCAGTTCTTC
CDR3aa: CASSPRTSGFSYNEQFF

j_gene: TRBJ2-1
len: 15
abundance: .
d_gene: TRBD2
v_gene: TRBV5-1
CDR3nt: TGCGCCAGCAGCGCTTTGGGCGGGAGGGAGAATGATCAGTTCTTC
CDR3aa: CASSALGGRENDQFF

j_gene: TRBJ2-7
len: 13
abundance: few
d_gene: TRBD2
v_gene: TRBV29-1
CDR3nt: TGCAGCGTTGCCCTACTAGCGGGAGGCGAGCAGTACTTC
CDR3aa: CSVALLAGGEQYF

j_gene: TRBJ2-7
len: 11
abundance: many
d_gene: .
v_gene: TRBV12-3/TRBV12-4
CDR3nt: TGTGCCAGCAGTACTCCTTACGAGCAGTACTTC
CDR3aa: CASSTPYEQYF

j_gene: TRBJ2-1
len: 14
abundance: few
d_gene: TRBD2
v_gene: TRBV7-3
CDR3nt: TGTGCCAGCAGCCTAGGACTAGCGGGAGAGAAGCAGTTCTTC
CDR3aa: CASSLGLAGEKQFF

j_gene: TRBJ2-1
len: 14
abundance: .
d_gene: .
v_gene: TRBV19
CDR3nt: TGTGCCAGTAGTTTCCGGGACGAAAAGGATGAGCAGTTCTTC
CDR3aa: CASSFRDEKDEQFF

j_gene: TRBJ2-3
len: 16
abundance: few
d_gene: TRBD2
v_gene: TRBV7-2
CDR3nt: TGTGCCAGCAGAAGGACTAGCGGGAGGGTAACAGATACGCAGTATTTT
CDR3aa: CASRRTSGRVTDTQYF

j_gene: TRBJ2-1
len: 15
abundance: .
d_gene: .
v_gene: TRBV20-1
CDR3nt: TGCAGTGCTAGCGATACAGGGTGGCCCTACAATGAGCAGTTCTTC
CDR3aa: CSASDTGWPYNEQFF

j_gene: TRBJ2-3
len: 16
abundance: few
d_gene: TRBD2
v_gene: TRBV7-2
CDR3nt: TGTGCCAGCAGCTTAGCCAGCGGGGGTAACACAGATACGCAGTATTTT
CDR3aa: CASSLASGGNTDTQYF

j_gene: TRBJ2-7
len: 13
abundance: few
d_gene: TRBD1
v_gene: TRBV29-1
CDR3nt: TGCAGCGTCAACCCAGGGGGTATACACGAGCAGTACTTC
CDR3aa: CSVNPGGIHEQYF

j_gene: TRBJ1-2
len: 13
abundance: .
d_gene: .
v_gene: TRBV20-1
CDR3nt: TGCAGTGCAAAAACCGGGACCTACTATGGCTACACCTTC
CDR3aa: CSAKTGTYYGYTF

j_gene: TRBJ2-5
len: 15
abundance: many
d_gene: TRBD2
v_gene: TRBV10-3
CDR3nt: TGTGCCATCAGTGAGGGAGGACTAGCGGGAGAGACCCAGTACTTC
CDR3aa: CAISEGGLAGETQYF

j_gene: TRBJ1-2
len: 13
abundance: .
d_gene: .
v_gene: TRBV4-3
CDR3nt: TGCGCCAGCAGCCAAGAAGGGAGAGATGGCTACACCTTC
CDR3aa: CASSQEGRDGYTF

j_gene: TRBJ1-1
len: 11
abundance: .
d_gene: .
v_gene: TRBV6-2/TRBV6-3
CDR3nt: TGTGCCACAGGGATGAACACTGAAGCTTTCTTT
CDR3aa: CATGMNTEAFF

j_gene: TRBJ2-7
len: 14
abundance: few
d_gene: TRBD1
v_gene: TRBV6-5
CDR3nt: TGTGCCAGCAGTTCGACAGGGCCGGGGTACGAGCAGTACTTC
CDR3aa: CASSSTGPGYEQYF

j_gene: TRBJ2-3
len: 14
abundance: few
d_gene: .
v_gene: TRBV9
CDR3nt: TGTGCCAGCAGCGTAGTGGGCCACACAGATACGCAGTATTTT
CDR3aa: CASSVVGHTDTQYF

j_gene: TRBJ2-1
len: 16
abundance: .
d_gene: TRBD1
v_gene: TRBV5-1
CDR3nt: TGCGCCAGCAGCTTAGTGCCCAGGGGGCGAGGCAATGAGCAGTTCTTC
CDR3aa: CASSLVPRGRGNEQFF

j_gene: TRBJ2-5
len: 13
abundance: few
d_gene: TRBD1
v_gene: TRBV20-1
CDR3nt: TGCAGTGCGCGGGACAGGAACCAAGAGACCCAGTACTTC
CDR3aa: CSARDRNQETQYF

j_gene: TRBJ2-7
len: 16
abundance: few
d_gene: .
v_gene: TRBV5-1
CDR3nt: TGCGCCAGCAGCTACTCCCGGGACTCTGGGATATACGAGCAGTACTTC
CDR3aa: CASSYSRDSGIYEQYF

j_gene: TRBJ1-1
len: 14
abundance: .
d_gene: TRBD1
v_gene: TRBV19
CDR3nt: TGTGCCAGTAGTATAACGACAGGGCTCACTGAAGCTTTCTTT
CDR3aa: CASSITTGLTEAFF

j_gene: TRBJ2-3
len: 18
abundance: few
d_gene: TRBD2
v_gene: TRBV20-1
CDR3nt: TGCAGTGCCCCCCGGACTAGCGGGGCCCCCACACACACAGATACGCAGTATTTT
CDR3aa: CSAPRTSGAPTHTDTQYF

j_gene: TRBJ2-5
len: 14
abundance: .
d_gene: TRBD2
v_gene: TRBV5-1
CDR3nt: TGCGCCAGCATGTCGACTAGCGGAAAAGAGACCCAGTACTTC
CDR3aa: CASMSTSGKETQYF

j_gene: TRBJ2-1
len: 16
abundance: few
d_gene: .
v_gene: TRBV7-3
CDR3nt: TGTGCCAGCAGCTTAAAAAGCGGCACTGGGGGCTATGAGCAGTTCTTC
CDR3aa: CASSLKSGTGGYEQFF

j_gene: TRBJ1-5
len: 15
abundance: many
d_gene: .
v_gene: TRBV21-1
CDR3nt: TGTGCCAGCAGCAATCCCCCCAGGGATGATCCGCCCCAGCATTTT
CDR3aa: CASSNPPRDDPPQHF